This TCR beta chain was profiled in a study of naive and memory T cell subsets. Study conclusions and caveats: Gini index rose across naive, CM, EM and EMRA in CD4 and CD8.

The beta constant-region primer was an equimolar mix of two oligonucleotides covering TRBC1 and TRBC2. Via MiXCR, TCRdb re-called the UMI-ligation and nested PCR reads, giving one row per CDR3 protein. In the table there are about 150,000 distinct CDR3 sequences, over 15% of which are singletons. A word on this clonotype: Antigen specificity is unknown.

V was pared by 4 bases and J by 0 bases, with 14 bases between. The CDR3 consists of 15 residues. The germline gives CDR1 SGHNT, CDR2 YYREEE (reference sequence). This sequence originates from a human donor in good health. The V call is TRBV5-4, the J call TRBJ2-7, with TRBD1 as a possible D gene (5 bases). Specimen: naive CD4+ T cells from blood. CDR3 sequence (DNA): TGTGCCAGCAGCCTGCTGGGGCTAGGCTCCTACGAGCAGTACTTC. Translated: CASSLLGLGSYEQYF.